The rows below give T cell receptor beta chains drawn from one sample of a study of tumor-infiltrating lymphocytes in localized non-small cell lung cancer. Clones were read by immunoSEQ multiplex PCR, and TCRdb kept only the in-frame ones, dropping some. This table has tens of thousands of clones, roughly 69% appearing once. The sequenced sample consisted of lung tumor tissue. These receptors came from a human donor with non-small cell lung cancer. Both conserved end residues are part of each CDR3. A D gene is named only where the DNA matches it firmly. Clone size is shown for a subset of rows, as once, few, many or a class of expanded clone.

j_gene,d_gene,v_gene,abundance,CDR3aa,CDR3nt
TRBJ2-7,.,TRBV5-1,.,CASSSSGVPTVEQYF,TGCGCCAGCAGCTCTTCGGGGGTACCTACGGTAGAGCAGTACTTC
TRBJ1-5,TRBD1,TRBV2,.,CASSVSKSGGRDQPQHF,TGTGCCAGCAGCGTTTCCAAGTCAGGGGGAAGGGATCAGCCCCAGCATTTT
TRBJ1-2,.,TRBV9,once,CASSVEAGSSPAIF,TGTGCCAGCAGCGTCGAGGCGGGGTCTTCGCCGGCTATCTTC
TRBJ2-1,TRBD2,TRBV11-2,few,CASSFPRASGSREQFF,TGTGCCAGCAGCTTCCCTAGGGCTAGCGGGAGTCGAGAGCAGTTCTTC
TRBJ1-2,.,TRBV30,.,CAQNRANGYTF,TGTGCCCAGAACAGGGCGAATGGCTACACCTTC
TRBJ2-1,TRBD2,TRBV18,.,CASSPGLAGNEQFF,TGTGCCAGCTCACCCGGACTAGCGGGTAATGAGCAGTTCTTC
TRBJ2-1,TRBD2,TRBV7-3,.,CASSLTSSGPQQFF,TGTGCCAGCAGCTTAACGAGTAGCGGGCCTCAGCAGTTCTTC
TRBJ1-2,TRBD1,TRBV5-1,.,CASSPTTGASVGYTF,TGCGCCAGCAGCCCTACGACAGGGGCCTCCGTCGGCTACACCTTC
TRBJ2-7,.,TRBV7-9,few,CASSLGNAGESYEQYF,TGTGCCAGCAGCTTAGGGAACGCAGGGGAAAGCTACGAGCAGTACTTC
TRBJ1-1,.,TRBV5-1,.,CASSLRTGNTEAFF,TGCGCCAGCAGCCTGCGGACGGGGAACACTGAAGCTTTCTTT
TRBJ2-1,.,TRBV7-2,.,CASTPGYDEQFF,TGTGCCAGCACCCCAGGGTATGATGAGCAGTTCTTC
TRBJ2-1,TRBD1,TRBV11-2,.,CASSLGGQGNEQFF,TGTGCCAGCAGCTTGGGCGGACAGGGCAATGAGCAGTTCTTC
TRBJ1-1,.,TRBV11-2,.,CASSLIGVEAFF,TGTGCCAGCAGCTTAATTGGCGTTGAAGCTTTCTTT
TRBJ2-3,.,TRBV30,.,CAAARQSTDTQYF,TGTGCTGCAGCACGTCAAAGCACAGATACGCAGTATTTT
TRBJ2-3,TRBD1,TRBV9,.,CASSVETGAISTDTQYF,TGTGCCAGCAGCGTCGAGACAGGGGCGATAAGCACAGATACGCAGTATTTT
TRBJ2-2,.,TRBV7-9,.,CASSLARGRTNTGELFF,TGTGCCAGCAGCTTAGCCCGGGGGCGAACGAACACCGGGGAGCTGTTTTTT
TRBJ2-4,.,TRBV5-4,.,CAVSPTAAKNIQYF,TGTGCCGTGTCCCCTACAGCAGCCAAAAACATTCAGTACTTC
TRBJ2-1,.,TRBV29-1,.,CSGGGDSYNEQFF,TGCAGCGGAGGGGGGGACTCCTACAATGAGCAGTTCTTC
TRBJ2-1,.,TRBV14,.,CASSHLLGPSYNEQFF,TGTGCCAGCAGCCACCTCCTAGGGCCCTCCTACAATGAGCAGTTCTTC
TRBJ2-7,TRBD1,TRBV5-4,.,CASSFGTGRLNYEQYF,TGTGCCAGCAGCTTCGGGACAGGGAGGTTGAACTACGAGCAGTACTTC
TRBJ1-1,TRBD1,TRBV15,once,CATSRVGQGTEAFF,TGTGCCACCAGCAGAGTCGGACAGGGCACTGAAGCTTTCTTT
TRBJ1-1,.,TRBV27,.,CASSLYGGTEAFF,TGTGCCAGCAGTTTATACGGGGGAACTGAAGCTTTCTTT
TRBJ2-7,TRBD1,TRBV29-1,few,CSVTLGGTGTGGYEQYF,TGCAGCGTTACCCTGGGGGGAACCGGGACAGGGGGCTACGAGCAGTACTTC
TRBJ2-7,.,TRBV6-6,.,CASSYAESSYEQYF,TGTGCCAGCAGTTACGCGGAGAGCTCCTACGAGCAGTACTTC
TRBJ1-1,.,TRBV29-1,.,CSVKGGPEAFF,TGCAGCGTTAAGGGTGGGCCTGAAGCTTTCTTT
TRBJ2-7,TRBD2,TRBV4-1,.,CASSQGAGTSGMEQYF,TGCGCCAGCAGCCAAGGAGCCGGGACTAGCGGGATGGAGCAGTACTTC
TRBJ2-5,.,TRBV11-2,medium-sized,CASSFIRAGQETQYF,TGTGCCAGCAGCTTTATTAGGGCAGGCCAAGAGACCCAGTACTTC
TRBJ1-2,TRBD1,TRBV28,.,CASSIGTGRGGYTF,TGTGCCAGCAGCATAGGGACAGGGCGGGGTGGCTACACCTTC
TRBJ2-5,.,TRBV7-7,.,CASSLGVGNQETQYF,TGTGCCAGCAGCTTAGGAGTTGGGAACCAAGAGACCCAGTACTTC